Below, 22 T cell receptor beta chains from the same sample are listed, as sequenced in a study of CD4 and CD8 cells across lung adenocarcinoma regions. TCRdb fed the PCR reads into MiXCR, producing one record per CDR3 protein. The sample has roughly 6,000 distinct CDR3 sequences; over 40% are singletons. The specimen was CD8+ T cells from the margin of a lung tumor. Receptor source: a male donor with lung adenocarcinoma. The CD4 and CD8 labels of this study may be unreliable.

The CDR3 is CASSEFKGGSYNEQFF. The CDR3 DNA sequence: TGTGCCAGCAGTGAATTTAAGGGGGGCTCCTACAATGAGCAGTTCTTC. The rearrangement joins TRBV25-1 to TRBJ2-1, with D possibly called TRBD1 or TRBD2 (6 bases each). Germline V gene data show CDR1 as MGHDK and CDR2 as SYGVNS. Trimming took off 1 base at V and 0 bases at J, with 10 bases between the two ends. There are 16 residues in the CDR3.

Note on this clonotype: Germline is not matched at one junction end, which may reflect a read error. V gene TRBV6-1 combines with J gene TRBJ2-3, with 10 positions matching TRBD2. The CDR3 is 12 residues long. Germline V gene sequence: CDR1 MNHNS, CDR2 SASEGT. The CDR3 DNA reads TGTGCCAGCGAGCGGGAGGGGTACGAGCAGTACTTT. Protein product: CASEREGYEQYF.

The genes are TRBV6-1 and TRBJ1-1, with D maybe TRBD1 (6 bases). With 5 bases removed from V and 7 bases from J, the gap between germline ends came to 17 bases. Per the germline V gene, CDR1 is MNHNS and CDR2 is SASEGT. The CDR3 runs to 14 residues. The CDR3 bases are TGTGCCAGCAGTAAACTCCGGGACAAACGTGAAGCTTTCTTT. Its translation is CASSKLRDKREAFF.

This clonotype was detected many times. Here the CDR3 reads CASSYGPTGTQYF. The CDR3 nucleotides are TGTGCCAGCAGTTACGGGCCTACGGGGACCCAGTACTTC. The rearrangement links TRBV6-5 to TRBJ2-1; unclear D gene. The DNA matches TRBJ2-5 better at its end, which makes the J call doubtful. From germline, CDR1 is MNHEY and CDR2 SVGAGI. This CDR3 is built from 13 residues.

This clonotype was seen more than once but under ten times. In DNA form, the CDR3 reads TGTGCCTTGGGACAGGGGCTGGTGGAGTCACCCCTCCACTTT. Translated, it gives CALGQGLVESPLHF. V is TRBV30 and J is TRBJ1-6, with 10 bases identical to TRBD1. The CDR3 extends over 14 amino acids. V was pared by 7 bases and J by 10 bases, with 10 bases of the junction left unmatched. Germline V gene sequence: CDR1 GTSNPN, CDR2 SVGIG (reference sequence).

Note on this clonotype: One end of the junction varies from germline; a read error may be responsible. The chain combines TRBV27 with TRBJ2-4; perhaps TRBD2 as D (6 bases). The V gene's germline CDR1 is MNHEY and CDR2 SMNVEV (reference sequence). The CDR3 runs to 15 residues. The CDR3 reads CARSLEPGAKNMQYF. CDR3 DNA sequence: TGTGCCCGCAGTTTAGAACCGGGAGCCAAAAACATGCAGTACTTT.

This clonotype was counted many times. One end of the junction fails to match germline, which may point to a read error. The chain combines TRBV6-1 with TRBJ1-2; 9 positions agree with TRBD1. From germline, CDR1 is MNHNS and CDR2 SASEGT. There are 13 residues in the CDR3. The CDR3 here is CASTRGQGFSRAF. CDR3 DNA: TGTGCCAGCACTAGGGGACAGGGCTTCTCCCGGGCCTTC.

This clonotype was seen a few times. The chain carries TRBV6-4 and TRBJ2-3; 8 nucleotides line up with TRBD2. The V gene end was trimmed by 2 bases and the J gene end by 4 bases; junction bases not matched to a gene: 5. The germline V gene encodes CDR1 MRHNA and CDR2 SNTAGT. The CDR3 spans 15 residues. The CDR3 protein is CASSDGSGSADTQYF. The CDR3 DNA follows: TGTGCCAGCAGTGACGGGAGCGGGAGTGCAGATACGCAGTATTTT.

In the case of this clonotype: Mismatch with germline at one junction end may stem from a read error. In DNA, the CDR3 is TGTGCCAGCAGTTTATCGGTGCTAGCGGGACGGGTCTTC. It encodes CASSLSVLAGRVF. The chain combines TRBV27 with TRBJ2-1, with 9 bases matching TRBD2. Germline CDR1 and CDR2: MNHEY and SMNVEV (reference sequence). The CDR3 totals 13 residues.

Worth noting for this clonotype: One end of the junction fails to match germline, which may point to a read error. The chain couples TRBV27 to TRBJ2-6; perhaps TRBD1 as D (5 bases). CDR3 size: 15 residues. Looked up from germline, CDR1 is MNHEY and CDR2 is SMNVEV (reference sequence). The chain's CDR3 is CASSSRGSGANDQSF. The CDR3 nucleotides read TGTGCCAGCAGTTCAAGGGGCTCTGGGGCCAACGACCAGTCTTTC.

The chain is built from TRBV7-3 and TRBJ2-3; 7 bases are shared with TRBD1. The DNA end is a closer match to TRBJ2-1, so the J assignment may be wrong. This CDR3 contains 14 residues. Germline CDR1 SGHTA, CDR2 FQGTGA. The CDR3 loop is CASSLRDRINEQFF. CDR3 sequence (DNA): TGTGCCAGCAGCTTACGGGACAGAATCAATGAGCAGTTCTTC.

The table lists this clonotype with many counts. The V gene is TRBV14, the J gene TRBJ2-1; D may correspond to TRBD1 or TRBD2 (6 bases each). The J call may be incorrect, as the DNA end agrees better with TRBJ2-7. CDR1 is SGHDN, CDR2 FVKESK, per germline. The CDR3 loop spans 14 amino acids. The CDR3 coding sequence is TGTGCCAGCAGCCTCGGAGGGGGATCCTACGAGCAGTACTTC. Its protein is CASSLGGGSYEQYF.

The V and J genes are TRBV7-3 and TRBJ2-1; 7 bases are shared with TRBD2. With V trimmed by 5 bases and J by 5 bases, 3 bases remained unmatched. This CDR3 region has 13 residues. Per germline, CDR1 SGHTA and CDR2 FQGTGA. CDR3 in amino acids: CASSPGTNNEQFF. Here the CDR3 DNA reads TGTGCCAGCAGCCCCGGGACTAACAATGAGCAGTTCTTC.

V usage is TRBV6-1 and J usage is TRBJ2-4; 9 positions match TRBD2. Germline trimming cut 7 bases from V and 14 bases from J; bases unmatched to any gene: 21. CDR3 length: 16 amino acids. Germline V CDR1 and CDR2: MNHNS, SASEGT. The CDR3 region is CASKKQGSASGNRKYF. The CDR3 DNA sequence: TGTGCCAGCAAAAAACAGGGGTCGGCTAGCGGGAATAGAAAGTACTTC.

At least ten counts were recorded for this clonotype. This sequence joins TRBV27 and TRBJ2-5, with no clear D. The CDR3 is 14 residues long. Germline lookup yields CDR1 MNHEY and CDR2 SMNVEV (reference sequence). V was pared by 6 bases and J by 4 bases, with 15 bases between. In nucleotides, the CDR3 is TGTGCCAGCAGCTTCCTTGGCAGCGCAGAGACCCAGTACTTC. This sequence encodes CASSFLGSAETQYF.

In this sample, this clonotype turned up many times. This chain connects TRBV6-1 to TRBJ2-4; 7 bases are a match to TRBD2. V gave up 2 bases and J gave up 11 bases; unmatched junction bases: 9. The CDR3 contains 14 residues. Germline V CDR1 and CDR2: MNHNS, SASEGT. The CDR3 reads CASSEYWTSKVQYF. CDR3 in DNA: TGTGCCAGCAGTGAATATTGGACTAGTAAGGTTCAGTACTTC.

The chain employs TRBV6-1 and TRBJ2-1; D might be TRBD1 or TRBD2, each matching 5 bases. The DNA end is a closer match to TRBJ2-5, so the J assignment may be wrong. This CDR3 has 16 amino acids. Per the germline V gene, CDR1 is MNHNS and CDR2 is SASEGT. In nucleotides, the CDR3 is TGTGCCAGCAGTGAAGGGACGGGGAGTTGGGGGGAGACCCAGTACTTC. Encoded protein: CASSEGTGSWGETQYF.

This clonotype was counted at least ten times. V usage is TRBV6-5 and J usage is TRBJ2-3, with 11 bases fitting TRBD2. CDR1 is MNHEY and CDR2 is SVGAGI in the germline V gene. CDR3 length: 15 amino acids. The V gene end was trimmed by 4 bases and the J gene end by 2 bases; junction bases not matched to a gene: 2. CDR3 in DNA: TGTGCCAGCAGTTTTAGCGGGAGGGACACAGATACGCAGTATTTT. It translates to CASSFSGRDTDTQYF.

This clonotype was recorded many times. This sequence joins TRBV28 and TRBJ2-3; D is perhaps TRBD1 (7 bases). Germline V gene lookup returns CDR1 MDHEN and CDR2 SYDVKM. The V end was cut by 5 bases, the J end by 3 bases, with 24 bases between. The CDR3 has 18 amino acids. CDR3 amino acids: CASSGPGGGGAFTDTQYF. CDR3 in DNA: TGTGCCAGCAGTGGGCCCGGAGGGGGCGGCGCCTTTACAGATACGCAGTATTTT. The variable domain in full, with the rest retrieved from reference TRBV28 and TRBJ2-3, is DVKVTQSSRYLVKRTGEKVFLECVQDMDHENMFWYRQDPGLGLRLIYFSYDVKMKEKGDIPEGYSVSREKKERFSLILESASTNQTSMYLCASSGPGGGGAFTDTQYFGPGTRLTVL.

This chain joins TRBV10-1 and TRBJ2-3; D gene uncertain. Germline-derived CDR1 and CDR2 are WNHNN and SYGVQD (reference sequence). This CDR3 has 15 residues. Trimming pared 2 bases from V and 11 bases from J, leaving 20 bases between. The CDR3 nucleotides are TGCGCCAGCAGTGAGGGGGTGTGCGCCGAAAACATGCAGTATTTT. Translated: CASSEGVCAENMQYF.

In this sample, this clonotype turned up many times. Possible read error: a much larger clone is one base away. V is TRBV10-2 and J is TRBJ2-1; D unresolved. V lost 6 bases and J lost 10, with 19 bases in between. CDR1 and CDR2 (germline): WSHSY, SAAADI. This CDR3 has 14 amino acids. The CDR3 bases are TGCGCCAGCAGCTCCCGAATTCCCATGTACGAGCAGTTCTTC. Protein product: CASSSRIPMYEQFF.

This clonotype was seen once. At one boundary the junction diverges from the germline segment, which might be a read error. This chain connects TRBV7-8 to TRBJ2-3, with D perhaps given as TRBD1 or TRBD2 (6 bases each). CDR3 size: 15 residues. CDR1 and CDR2 (germline): SGHVS, FQNEAQ. Here the CDR3 DNA reads TGTGCTAGGGGCTTAGGGGGAGGCGGCACAGATACCCAGTATTTC. It is translated as CARGLGGGGTDTQYF.